The clone carrying this T cell receptor beta chain was recorded at least ten times. The antigen remains unidentified. These data are taken from a study of CD8 T cells in ankylosing spondylitis. Researchers built TCR beta libraries using quantitative 5'-RACE with molecular barcodes. TCRdb processed the 5' RACE reads anew with MiXCR; each CDR3 protein has one entry. The sample shows about 800,000 distinct CDR3 sequences, approximately 12% of them seen only once. The V segment lost 3 bases and the J segment 13 bases; nucleotides outside the gene matches: 18. The germline CDR1 and CDR2 sequences are LNHNV and YYDKDF (reference sequence). This CDR3 region has 16 residues. Study-level results: Some of these motif variants have turned up before, in reports on reactive arthritis synovial fluid and blood. As reported, disease-linked clones showed significant enrichment in matched ankylosing spondylitis synovial fluid. What seemed typical of ankylosing spondylitis blood was a TCR beta motif built from several highly homologous variants.

This TCR came from a male donor with ankylosing spondylitis. The rearrangement links TRBV15 to TRBJ2-1, with 7 bases aligning to TRBD1. Sequences were obtained from blood, either unsorted or a sorted T cell fraction (not recorded which). CDR3 DNA: TGTGCCACCAGCAGGGGCAGAACGACAGGGCTTGGGAAACAGTTCTTC. Its protein is CATSRGRTTGLGKQFF.